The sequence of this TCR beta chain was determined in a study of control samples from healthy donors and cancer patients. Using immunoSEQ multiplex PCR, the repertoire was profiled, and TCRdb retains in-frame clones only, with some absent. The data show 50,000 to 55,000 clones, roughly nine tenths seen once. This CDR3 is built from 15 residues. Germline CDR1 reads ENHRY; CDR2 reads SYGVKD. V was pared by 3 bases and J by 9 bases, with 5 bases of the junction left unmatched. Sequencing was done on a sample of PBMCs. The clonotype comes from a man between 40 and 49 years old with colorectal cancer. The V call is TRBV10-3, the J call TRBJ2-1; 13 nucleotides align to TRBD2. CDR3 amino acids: CAISDTSGRASEQFF. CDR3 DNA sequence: TGTGCCATCAGTGACACTAGCGGGAGGGCCAGTGAGCAGTTCTTC.